A selection of T cell receptor beta chains follows, all from one sample in a study of shared clonotypes between healthy human individuals. Profiled with immunoSEQ multiplex PCR; TCRdb holds only in-frame clones, not every one. The data show around 2.3 million clones, with approximately 94% seen just once and roughly 0.13% held by the top ten. What was sequenced was naive CD4+ T cells sorted from blood. These receptors were taken from a man aged 18 to 30 in good health. Each CDR3 is given with its conserved first and last residue. D genes are given only for firm matches. Clone size is not always given. Where it is, it says once, few, many or a class for expanded clones.

clone size	D gene	V gene	J gene	CDR3 protein	CDR3 DNA
.	.	TRBV5-1	TRBJ2-4	CASSLGDGNKNIQYF	TGCGCCAGCAGCTTGGGGGACGGAAACAAAAACATTCAGTACTTC
.	TRBD1	TRBV9	TRBJ2-2	CASSWGQGGTGELFF	TGTGCCAGCAGCTGGGGACAGGGGGGCACCGGGGAGCTGTTTTTT
.	TRBD1	TRBV6-1	TRBJ2-7	CASSELYRGDEQYF	TGTGCCAGCAGTGAGTTGTACAGGGGCGACGAGCAGTACTTC
.	.	TRBV6-5	TRBJ1-4	CASSYSPGAGEKLFF	TGTGCCAGCAGTTACTCACCAGGGGCGGGTGAAAAACTGTTTTTT
.	.	TRBV2	TRBJ2-5	CASRGGGTQETQYF	TGTGCCAGCAGGGGTGGCGGGACCCAAGAGACCCAGTACTTC
.	.	TRBV6-6	TRBJ1-5	CASSYLSEYSNQPQHF	TGTGCCAGCAGTTACTTGTCAGAGTATAGCAATCAGCCCCAGCATTTT
once	.	TRBV5-8	TRBJ2-7	CASSLDLGTLPYEQYF	TGTGCCAGCAGCTTGGATCTGGGGACACTACCCTACGAGCAGTACTTC
.	TRBD1	TRBV6-6	TRBJ2-2	CASSRDSGELFF	TGTGCCAGCAGTCGGGACAGCGGGGAGCTGTTTTTT
.	TRBD2	TRBV6-5	TRBJ2-1	CASSYLGTSTHEQFF	TGTGCCAGCAGTTACCTCGGGACTAGTACCCATGAGCAGTTCTTC
.	.	TRBV2	TRBJ1-3	CASTRRGREPGNTIYF	TGTGCCAGCACACGTCGGGGTCGGGAACCTGGAAACACCATATATTTT
.	.	TRBV5-4	TRBJ2-7	CASSVDTYEQYF	TGTGCCAGCAGCGTGGACACGTACGAGCAGTACTTC
.	.	TRBV4-1	TRBJ2-4	CASSLGGAKNIQYF	TGCGCCAGCAGCCTCGGGGGAGCCAAAAACATTCAGTACTTC
.	.	TRBV7-9	TRBJ2-1	CASSPEQFF	TGTGCCAGCAGCCCAGAGCAGTTCTTC
.	TRBD1	TRBV29-1	TRBJ2-5	CSVGTGVVQETQYF	TGCAGCGTGGGGACAGGGGTAGTCCAAGAGACCCAGTACTTC
.	.	TRBV30	TRBJ1-6	CAWSPPFWGLGSPLHF	TGTGCCTGGAGCCCCCCTTTCTGGGGGCTGGGTTCACCCCTCCACTTT
.	.	TRBV25-1	TRBJ1-4	CASSVVGFNEKLFF	TGTGCCAGCAGCGTGGTAGGATTTAATGAAAAACTGTTTTTT
.	.	TRBV5-6	TRBJ2-3	CASSLGWFTDTQYF	TGTGCCAGCAGCTTGGGCTGGTTCACAGATACGCAGTATTTT
.	TRBD1	TRBV19	TRBJ1-2	CASSTQTGEQGYTF	TGTGCCAGTAGTACCCAAACAGGGGAGCAGGGCTACACCTTC
.	TRBD1	TRBV10-3	TRBJ1-4	CAISEGQGPYEKLFF	TGTGCCATCAGTGAGGGACAGGGGCCCTATGAAAAACTGTTTTTT
.	TRBD1	TRBV25-1	TRBJ1-2	CASGDRFGYTF	TGTGCCAGCGGGGACAGATTTGGCTACACCTTC
.	.	TRBV5-4	TRBJ2-1	CASSFEQGNDSEQFF	TGTGCCAGCAGCTTTGAACAGGGAAATGATAGTGAGCAGTTCTTC
once	.	TRBV7-9	TRBJ2-7	CASSLALSVSEQYF	TGTGCCAGCAGCTTAGCCTTGTCGGTGTCAGAGCAGTACTTC
few	TRBD1	TRBV5-1	TRBJ1-2	CASSLGDSNYGYTF	TGCGCCAGCAGCTTGGGGGACAGCAACTATGGCTACACCTTC
.	.	TRBV12-5	TRBJ2-1	CASGFDEQFF	TGTGCTAGTGGTTTTGATGAGCAGTTCTTC
.	.	TRBV10-2	TRBJ1-4	CASSAGNEKLFF	TGCGCCAGCAGTGCCGGGAACGAAAAACTGTTTTTT
.	.	TRBV7-2	TRBJ1-1	CASSLEGDNTEAFF	TGTGCCAGCAGCTTAGAGGGTGATAACACTGAAGCTTTCTTT
.	.	TRBV5-1	TRBJ2-1	CASSRGSPNEQFF	TGCGCCAGCAGCCGAGGAAGCCCTAATGAGCAGTTCTTC
.	.	TRBV21-1	TRBJ2-1	CASSKGEGQGAIDEQFF	TGTGCCAGCAGCAAAGGGGAAGGACAGGGGGCTATAGATGAGCAGTTCTTC
once	TRBD1	TRBV5-6	TRBJ1-6	CASSLRQGAIDNSPLHF	TGTGCCAGCAGCTTGAGACAGGGGGCAATCGATAATTCACCCCTCCACTTT
.	.	TRBV5-4	TRBJ1-6	CASSLKAGTILSPLHF	TGTGCCAGCAGCCTAAAAGCCGGGACAATACTCTCACCCCTCCACTTT
.	.	TRBV7-2	TRBJ2-1	CASSQAGPYNEQFF	TGTGCCAGCAGCCAGGCAGGGCCCTACAATGAGCAGTTCTTC
.	.	TRBV7-9	TRBJ2-3	CASTLLETWGKDTQYF	TGTGCCAGCACCTTACTCGAAACCTGGGGGAAAGATACGCAGTATTTT
once	.	TRBV6-1	TRBJ1-1	CASTSMGEVNTEAFF	TGTGCCAGCACCAGTATGGGGGAGGTTAACACTGAAGCTTTCTTT
.	.	TRBV7-9	TRBJ2-1	CASSLDEGHEQFF	TGTGCCAGCAGCCTGGACGAGGGCCATGAGCAGTTCTTC
.	.	TRBV20-1	TRBJ1-1	CRLTENTEAFF	TGCAGACTGACAGAAAACACTGAAGCTTTCTTT
.	TRBD1	TRBV9	TRBJ2-7	CASSVGGQGHHEQYF	TGTGCCAGCAGCGTAGGGGGACAGGGTCATCACGAGCAGTACTTC
.	TRBD1	TRBV10-3	TRBJ2-7	CAISRGTGEGSTDYEQYF	TGTGCCATCAGTCGAGGGACAGGAGAGGGGTCTACAGACTACGAGCAGTACTTC
.	.	TRBV25-1	TRBJ1-1	CASSALAFTEAFF	TGTGCCAGCAGTGCCCTTGCCTTCACTGAAGCTTTCTTT
.	.	TRBV30	TRBJ1-5	CAWSVQDGWGLQPQHF	TGTGCCTGGAGTGTACAGGACGGTTGGGGCCTTCAGCCCCAGCATTTT
.	.	TRBV15	TRBJ1-1	CATSRGGNSANTEAFF	TGTGCCACCAGCAGAGGGGGGAACAGTGCGAACACTGAAGCTTTCTTT
.	.	TRBV11-2	TRBJ1-5	CASSLGRGHQPQHF	TGTGCCAGCAGCTTAGGCAGGGGACATCAGCCCCAGCATTTT
.	.	TRBV7-2	TRBJ1-5	CASSHGNQPQHF	TGTGCCAGCAGCCATGGCAATCAGCCCCAGCATTTT
.	.	TRBV11-3	TRBJ2-1	CASSLEQGNEQFF	TGTGCCAGCAGCTTAGAGCAGGGGAACGAGCAGTTCTTC
.	TRBD2	TRBV28	TRBJ2-1	CASSSPGLAASYNEQFF	TGTGCCAGCAGTTCACCTGGACTAGCGGCCTCCTACAATGAGCAGTTCTTC
.	.	TRBV6-6	TRBJ1-3	CAGSLGGNSGNTIYF	TGTGCCGGATCTTTGGGGGGGAATTCTGGAAACACCATATATTTT
once	.	TRBV19	TRBJ1-6	CASRAQGNNSPLHF	TGTGCCAGTAGAGCTCAGGGGAATAATTCACCCCTCCACTTT
.	.	TRBV7-9	TRBJ2-6	CASSLREGAFSGANVLTF	TGTGCCAGCAGCTTAAGGGAGGGGGCCTTCTCTGGGGCCAACGTCCTGACTTTC
.	.	TRBV11-2	TRBJ2-3	CASTGRTDTQYF	TGTGCCAGCACCGGAAGGACAGATACGCAGTATTTT
.	TRBD1	TRBV25-1	TRBJ2-2	CASSPRTGTGELFF	TGTGCCAGCAGTCCTCGGACAGGCACCGGGGAGCTGTTTTTT
.	TRBD2	TRBV7-8	TRBJ2-3	CASSFAGTSGGTDTQYF	TGTGCCAGCAGCTTCGCAGGGACTAGCGGGGGTACAGATACGCAGTATTTT
.	TRBD1	TRBV7-2	TRBJ2-3	CASSLWTGTSTDTQYF	TGTGCCAGCAGCTTGTGGACAGGAACTAGCACAGATACGCAGTATTTT
.	.	TRBV5-4	TRBJ2-5	CASSLSAGGQETQYF	TGTGCCAGCAGCTTGTCGGCCGGGGGCCAAGAGACCCAGTACTTC
.	TRBD2	TRBV7-6	TRBJ2-3	CASSIRTSGGAWVTDTQYF	TGTGCCAGCAGCATCCGGACTAGCGGGGGGGCCTGGGTCACAGATACGCAGTATTTT
.	TRBD2	TRBV9	TRBJ2-3	CASSVALAGTDTQYF	TGTGCCAGCAGCGTAGCTTTAGCGGGGACAGATACGCAGTATTTT
.	TRBD1	TRBV5-1	TRBJ1-2	CASSPGGQGFMLFYGYTF	TGCGCCAGCAGCCCGGGAGGACAGGGATTTATGCTTTTCTATGGCTACACCTTC
.	TRBD1	TRBV15	TRBJ1-4	CATRRGQGIEKLFF	TGTGCCACCAGAAGAGGACAGGGGATTGAAAAACTGTTTTTT
.	.	TRBV27	TRBJ1-6	CASSLVRGGNSPLHF	TGTGCCAGCAGTTTAGTGAGGGGTGGGAATTCACCCCTCCACTTT